The table lists the clone carrying this T cell receptor beta chain with a few counts. Its cognate antigen is unknown. There are 14 residues in the CDR3. V was cut by 5 bases and J by 0 bases, with 9 bases left in between. CDR1 is LGHNT and CDR2 is FRNRAP in the germline V gene. The whole isolated RNA underwent reverse transcription, so sequencing captured expressed TCRB transcripts. The assay was immunoSEQ multiplex PCR, and TCRdb's table has in-frame clones only and misses some. The sample has 160,000 or so clones, less than 9.5% seen once. These data come from a study of beta chain features in type 1 diabetes. Study results and caveats: Type 1 diabetes patients had TCRB CDR3s that were shorter (moderately but significantly so) in all four CD4+ subsets.

The chain couples TRBV12-5 to TRBJ2-3, with D possibly TRBD2 on 6 matching bases. The source of this sequence is a young woman in good health. Sequencing used central memory CD4+ T cells from blood. The CDR3 DNA reads as TGTGCTAGTGGTCCCGGGACTAGCACAGATACGCAGTATTTT. This encodes CASGPGTSTDTQYF.